This paragraph reports one T cell receptor (beta chain). This record belongs to a study of blood T cells in healthy people across ages. Using a J-beta primer mix together with a sample-barcoded 5' primer, a second PCR was run for about 6 to 11 cycles. Tags on each cDNA molecule came from a template-switch adaptor with 12 random nucleotides. A single record per CDR3 protein comes from TCRdb applying MiXCR to the 5' RACE reads. Of about 1.4 million distinct CDR3 sequences in the sample, roughly 60% were seen once. Each individual donor underwent a draw of about 9.9 milliliters of peripheral blood. Germline CDR1 MNHEY, CDR2 SMNVEV (reference sequence). V was pared by 0 bases and J by 1 base, with 6 bases between. This CDR3 comprises 14 residues.

Sequencing was done on a sample of blood. The sequence was obtained from a man aged 18 to 30 in good health. The V and J genes are TRBV27 and TRBJ2-5; D not resolved. In DNA form, the CDR3 reads TGTGCCAGCAGTTTATCTGATCCCCAAGAGACCCAGTACTTC. Translation gives CASSLSDPQETQYF.